The source of this TCR beta chain is a study of CD8 T cells in ankylosing spondylitis (dated by TCRdb to 2015 to 2018). Broadly, across the study: The study profiled T cell receptor beta repertoires in healthy donors and ankylosing spondylitis patients to find disease-linked TCR variants. The full study cohort was made up of 25 to 30 ankylosing spondylitis patients and fewer than 120 healthy donors. Peripheral blood was sampled, and synovial fluid was also collected from ankylosing spondylitis patients. Overall study results and their limits: Some TCR beta motif variants had previously been reported in synovial fluid and blood of reactive arthritis patients, which suggested common disease-initiation mechanisms. A TCR beta motif made up of several highly homologous amino acid variants appeared to be characteristic of blood from ankylosing spondylitis patients. The disease-linked clones were reported as significantly enriched in matched synovial fluid samples from ankylosing spondylitis patients. The disease-linked clones showed a CD8+ phenotype and occurred at relatively low frequencies in peripheral blood.

Trimming at the junction amounts to 1 base on V and 10 bases on J, and the germline ends lie 11 bases apart. Taken from the germline V gene, the CDR1 and CDR2 loops are SQVTM and ANQGSEA. The CDR3 measures 12 amino acids from cysteine to phenylalanine. The retained sequence is limited to the CDR3, 36 bases, with the frame set at the first base. Concerning this clonotype: Its cognate antigen has yet to be identified. Nothing much larger sits one base from this clone, and base qualities are not available.

The sequencer listed for this sample is Illumina HiSeq 2500. Quantitative 5'-RACE with molecular barcodes was used to prepare TCR beta libraries. Per the original workflow: To identify disease-linked TCR variants, a new computational method was used, one built on a probabilistic model of VDJ rearrangement. Through fastp at Q25 and MiXCR, TCRdb rebuilt clones from the public reads, retaining in-frame beta chains. Each CDR3 protein gets just one entry, which takes the most common genes and DNA from the rows behind it. These V and J calls originate from TCRdb's pipeline instead of the authors' own analysis. The sample table lists under 150,000 distinct CDR3 sequences, 11% of them with a count of one. The top ten clones comprise 4.1% of the sample.

The chain joins TRBV29-1 to TRBJ2-1; no D segment can be confidently identified. The sequencing input was blood, either unsorted or a sorted T cell fraction (not recorded which). This TCR derives from a female donor with ankylosing spondylitis or in good health (not recorded which). The DNA sequence is given as TGCAGCGTTGAAGGCCGAAGGTACGAGCAGTTCTTC. This codes for CSVEGRRYEQFF.